A selection of T cell receptor beta chains follows, all from one sample in a study of monozygotic twins with inflammatory bowel disease. TCRdb reprocessed the 5' RACE reads; each CDR3 protein has one entry and no DNA is given. Its table lists approximately 330,000 distinct CDR3 sequences. Sample: blood. The receptors derive from a human donor with ulcerative colitis or Crohn's disease, or a healthy co-twin of an affected twin (not recorded which). The CDR3 runs from the conserved cysteine through the conserved F or W.

12 TRBJ1-1 TRBV7-9 CASSQGSREAFF
14 TRBJ1-5 TRBV28 CASKGDFSNQPQHF
12 TRBJ2-7 TRBV28 CACGGRAYEQYF
15 TRBJ1-1 TRBV19 CARSIGTGANTEAFF
14 TRBJ1-4 TRBV30 CAWSVSGGGEKLFF
14 TRBJ2-4 TRBV4-1 CASSQGRGKNMQYF
14 TRBJ1-2 TRBV7-2 CASSLGLGGRGYTF
17 TRBJ2-3 TRBV5-1 CASSLGPSGKITDTQYF
15 TRBJ1-2 TRBV12-3/TRBV12-4 CASNNRDRDSGGYTF
17 TRBJ2-4 TRBV5-1 CASSLDGPPGIKNIQYF
13 TRBJ2-1 TRBV27 CASSLLGGSEQFF
14 TRBJ1-2 TRBV27 CASSPSRANYGYTF
15 TRBJ2-1 TRBV7-2 CASSARDRPWLEQFF
14 TRBJ1-2 TRBV27 CASSLVPGLYGYTF
14 TRBJ1-2 TRBV20-1 CSAPQRQGVEGYTF
17 TRBJ2-1 TRBV27 CASSLSGRWAIPNEQFF
14 TRBJ2-7 TRBV7-9 CASSLGGAHYEQYF
14 TRBJ2-7 TRBV20-1 CSTPSGGPFGEQYF
16 TRBJ2-2 TRBV7-2 CASSLSVPRNTGELFF
12 TRBJ2-1 TRBV5-1 CASSLAGREQFF
12 TRBJ2-3 TRBV5-1 CASSTTSYTQYF